These 31 T cell receptor beta chains share one sample of origin, sequenced in a study of shared clonotypes between healthy human individuals. Some clones are missing from TCRdb's copy, which holds only in-frame ones; the method was immunoSEQ multiplex PCR. The sample lists more than 2 million clones; roughly 95% were seen once. What was sequenced was naive CD4+ T cells sorted from blood. The subset is: CD45RA+ positively selected. The receptors were gathered from a man younger than 30 in good health.

The rearrangement joins TRBV18 to TRBJ2-2, with unresolved D. V gave up 1 base and J gave up 7 bases, with 10 bases separating them. Germline lookup yields CDR1 KGHSH and CDR2 LQKENI. The CDR3 runs 14 residues. The chain's CDR3 is CASSPLSVGGELFF. CDR3 DNA: TGTGCCAGCTCACCACTGAGTGTTGGCGGGGAGCTGTTTTTT.

This clone is a singleton in its sample. This chain uses TRBV27 with TRBJ2-3; 11 bases agree with TRBD2. The CDR3 sequence is 20 residues long. CDR1 and CDR2 from the germline V gene are MNHEY and SMNVEV (reference sequence). The junction had 15 bases not matched to a gene; V was cut back by 2 bases and J by 2 bases. Here the CDR3 reads CASSLGLAGGRVVFTDTQYF. The DNA of the CDR3 is TGTGCCAGCAGTTTAGGTCTAGCGGGAGGTAGGGTTGTTTTCACAGATACGCAGTATTTT.

This sequence joins TRBV7-9 and TRBJ1-1; the D gene is possibly TRBD1 (5 bases). Germline V gene sequence: CDR1 SEHNR, CDR2 FQNEAQ (reference sequence). CDR3 size: 14 residues. V lost 5 bases to trimming and J lost 2 bases, with 12 bases between them. DNA for the CDR3: TGTGCCAGCAGCCCAGGGACTCACAACACTGAAGCTTTCTTT. Protein: CASSPGTHNTEAFF.

This chain joins TRBV28 and TRBJ2-2; D uncertain. CDR3 length: 12 residues. Per germline, CDR1 MDHEN and CDR2 SYDVKM. The V gene lost 6 bases and the J gene lost 5 bases, with 7 bases spanning the gap. This CDR3 is CASRESTGELFF. The DNA for the CDR3 is TGTGCCAGCAGGGAAAGTACCGGGGAGCTGTTTTTT.

J is TRBJ2-2 and V is TRBV2, with D unclear. The V gene lost 8 bases and the J gene lost 3 bases, with 16 bases spanning the gap. Germline V gives CDR1 SNHLY, CDR2 FYNNEI. This CDR3 has 15 amino acids. The CDR3 region has the DNA TGTGCCAGCCGTCGAGCGAGCCGGGACACCGGGGAGCTGTTTTTT. It specifies CASRRASRDTGELFF.

The chain links TRBV5-1 to TRBJ1-1; D not certain. The CDR3 has 16 residues. The V gene's germline CDR1 is SGHRS and CDR2 YFSETQ. Trimming removed 6 bases at V and 0 bases at J, with 18 bases between. CDR3 sequence: CASTREGVGLNTEAFF. CDR3 sequence (DNA): TGCGCCAGCACGAGGGAGGGAGTGGGGTTGAACACTGAAGCTTTCTTT.

This chain connects TRBV5-4 to TRBJ1-6; D not resolved. CDR3 size: 14 residues. V lost 3 bases, J lost 7 bases, and 11 bases lay in between. The V gene's germline CDR1 is SGHNT and CDR2 YYREEE (reference sequence). CDR3 sequence: CASSSQPGNSPLHF. The CDR3 DNA follows: TGTGCCAGCAGCTCACAGCCGGGCAATTCACCCCTCCACTTT. Full variable domain (remainder filled in from reference TRBV5-4 and TRBJ1-6): ETGVTQSPTHLIKTRGQQVTLRCSSQSGHNTVSWYQQALGQGPQFIFQYYREEENGRGNFPPRFSGLQFPNYSSELNVNALELDDSALYLCASSSQPGNSPLHFGNGTRLTVT.

The V and J genes are TRBV7-7 and TRBJ2-7; D unclear. Germline-derived CDR1 and CDR2 are SSHAT and FNYEAQ (reference sequence). The CDR3 totals 9 residues. The CDR3 DNA reads TGTGTTAATCGGGACGAGCAGTACTTC. Its translation: CVNRDEQYF.

J is TRBJ1-4 and V is TRBV5-6; 9 positions match TRBD1. Germline V gene lookup returns CDR1 SGHDT and CDR2 YYEEEE. This CDR3 region has 13 residues. The V and J ends lost 4 bases and 6 bases, in that order; junction bases with no gene match: 1. The CDR3 protein is CASSRDRDEKLFF. The DNA for the CDR3 is TGTGCCAGCAGCCGGGACAGGGATGAAAAACTGTTTTTT.

This clone was counted a single time. V usage is TRBV4-2 and J usage is TRBJ2-7, with 9 bases lining up with TRBD2. V lost 5 bases, J lost 6 bases, and 5 bases stayed unmatched. Germline-derived CDR1 and CDR2 are LGHNA and YNFKEQ. The CDR3 sequence is 13 residues long. CDR3 in DNA: TGTGCCAGCAGCGCGGGGGGGCCCGGCGAGCAGTACTTC. This translates into CASSAGGPGEQYF.

A remark on this clone: Just one base apart from a much larger clone, this may be a read error. The chain uses TRBV10-3 and TRBJ1-5; D unresolved. The germline gives CDR1 ENHRY, CDR2 SYGVKD. Trimming cost V 0 bases and J 3 bases, with 9 bases left between them. There are 15 residues in the CDR3. CDR3: CAISESLGNNQPQHF. The CDR3 coding sequence is TGTGCCATCAGTGAGTCGCTGGGAAACAATCAGCCCCAGCATTTT.

The chain couples TRBV28 to TRBJ1-5; 8 bases fit TRBD1. CDR1 and CDR2 from the germline V gene are MDHEN and SYDVKM. The CDR3 sequence is 20 residues long. The ends lost 1 base at V and 0 bases at J; junction bases unmatched: 14. The CDR3 DNA reads TGTGCCAGCAGTTTATCCAGGGGGCCCGGCGATTCCAGTAGCAATCAGCCCCAGCATTTT. Translating gives CASSLSRGPGDSSSNQPQHF.

The V gene is TRBV5-1, the J gene TRBJ2-7, with 13 bases identical to TRBD2. The CDR3 spans 20 residues. Germline trimming cut 3 bases from V and 0 bases from J; bases unmatched to any gene: 15. In germline, CDR1 is SGHRS, CDR2 YFSETQ. DNA for the CDR3: TGCGCCAGCAGCTCCCGGTCTCGGACTAGCGGGAGCAACCTCTCCTACGAGCAGTACTTC. It is translated as CASSSRSRTSGSNLSYEQYF.

The chain recombines TRBV10-3 with TRBJ1-4, with D possibly TRBD1 on 5 matching bases. CDR3 size: 13 residues. Germline V gene data show CDR1 as ENHRY and CDR2 as SYGVKD. V lost 7 bases and J 5 bases, leaving 11 bases between the germline ends. The CDR3 region is CAITEGENEKLFF. The CDR3 DNA is TGTGCCATCACGGAAGGGGAAAATGAAAAACTGTTTTTT.

The gene calls are TRBV7-2 and TRBJ2-3; D ambiguous. Germline V gives CDR1 SGHTA, CDR2 FQGNSA. Trimming removed 1 base at V and 10 bases at J, with 18 bases between. CDR3 length: 15 residues. The CDR3: CASSLGGIWFRAQYF. The CDR3 DNA is TGTGCCAGCAGCTTAGGTGGGATTTGGTTTAGGGCGCAGTATTTT. Full variable domain (remainder filled in from reference TRBV7-2 and TRBJ2-3): GAGVSQSPSNKVTEKGKDVELRCDPISGHTALYWYRQSLGQGLEFLIYFQGNSAPDKSGLPSDRFSAERTGGSVSTLTIQRTQQEDSAVYLCASSLGGIWFRAQYFGPGTRLTVL.

This clone was detected once. The V and J genes are TRBV28 and TRBJ1-2, with D hard to call. CDR3 size: 13 residues. Germline V gene sequence: CDR1 MDHEN, CDR2 SYDVKM. V shed 5 bases and J shed 6 bases, with 13 bases lying between them. The chain's CDR3 is CASSPFPRDGYTF. DNA for the CDR3: TGTGCCAGCAGTCCCTTCCCAAGGGATGGCTACACCTTC.

Concerning this clone itself: An end of the junction differs from the germline gene, which may be a read error. J is TRBJ2-7 and V is TRBV28, with TRBD1 matching over 8 bases. The germline gives CDR1 MDHEN, CDR2 SYDVKM. This CDR3 is 15 amino acids long. DNA of the CDR3: TGTGCCAGCAGGGGGGACAGGAGGGCCTCCGACGAGCAGTACTTC. Protein: CASRGDRRASDEQYF.

The chain joins TRBV7-9 to TRBJ1-4, with 9 bases lining up with TRBD1. Trimming at V came to 2 bases and at J to 8 bases, leaving 3 bases not matched to a gene. Germline V gene lookup returns CDR1 SEHNR and CDR2 FQNEAQ (reference sequence). The CDR3 consists of 14 residues. The CDR3 is CASSLRTGVEKLFF. Written as DNA, the CDR3 is TGTGCCAGCAGCTTAAGGACAGGGGTCGAAAAACTGTTTTTT.

The genes are TRBV4-3 and TRBJ1-3; unclear D gene. Germline V gene sequence: CDR1 LGHNA, CDR2 YSLEER. V lost 0 bases and J 3 bases, leaving 9 bases between the germline ends. This CDR3 is 15 amino acids long. The CDR3 DNA sequence: TGCGCCAGCAGCCAAGAAGCTTTAAGTGGAAACACCATATATTTT. Amino acid sequence: CASSQEALSGNTIYF.

This chain joins TRBV19 and TRBJ1-2; D is undetermined. CDR1 is LNHDA, CDR2 SQIVND, per germline (reference sequence). This CDR3 has 14 amino acids. Between the trimmed V and J ends, which lost 8 bases and 7 bases, there was a span of 20 bases. The CDR3 sequence: CASGSRGPDSGYTF. In DNA, the CDR3 is TGTGCCAGTGGTTCTAGAGGACCCGACTCTGGCTACACCTTC.

V usage is TRBV7-6 and J usage is TRBJ2-1, with TRBD2 as a possible D gene (5 bases). CDR1 and CDR2 from the germline V gene are SGHVS and FNYEAQ. Deletions cut 0 bases from V and 6 bases from J, with 9 bases between. This CDR3 region has 14 residues. CDR3 DNA sequence: TGTGCCAGCAGCTTAGCTTCCCGGGGCAATGAGCAGTTCTTC. Its protein is CASSLASRGNEQFF.

The chain uses TRBV6-4 and TRBJ2-7; the match to TRBD2 covers 11 bases. The CDR3 totals 14 residues. The trim removed 11 bases at V and 0 bases at J, leaving 6 bases unmatched. Germline lookup yields CDR1 MRHNA and CDR2 SNTAGT. The CDR3 nucleotides are TGTGCCTTCAGACTAGCGGGGATCTCCTACGAGCAGTACTTC. Amino acids: CAFRLAGISYEQYF.

The V gene is TRBV2, the J gene TRBJ2-2, with D uncertain. This CDR3 contains 15 residues. V was cut by 4 bases and J by 0 bases, with 9 bases left in between. The germline gives CDR1 SNHLY, CDR2 FYNNEI. The DNA for the CDR3 is TGTGCCAGCAGTGCCGTTCCCTCGAACACCGGGGAGCTGTTTTTT. Residues: CASSAVPSNTGELFF.

On this clone itself: Additional DNA sequences in this sample encode the identical CDR3. The V gene is TRBV2, the J gene TRBJ2-7; 7 nucleotides align to TRBD1. CDR1 SNHLY and CDR2 FYNNEI come from the germline V gene. The CDR3 loop spans 13 amino acids. After removal of 6 bases from V and 7 bases from J, the junction contained 9 bases not matched to a gene. The CDR3 sequence is CASRGQVYVEQYF. DNA of the CDR3: TGTGCCAGCAGAGGACAGGTCTACGTGGAGCAGTACTTC.

The genes are TRBV28 and TRBJ2-6; D remains unclear. Trimming removed 6 bases at V and 4 bases at J, with 13 bases between. The CDR3 contains 15 residues. The germline V gene encodes CDR1 MDHEN and CDR2 SYDVKM. CDR3 loop: CASRRSLSGANVLTF. The CDR3 nucleotides are TGTGCCAGCAGAAGAAGTTTATCCGGGGCCAACGTCCTGACTTTC.

This clone was seen a single time. V gene TRBV9 combines with J gene TRBJ2-5; the match to TRBD2 covers 8 bases. With 0 bases clipped from V and 4 bases from J, the junction kept 11 bases outside the gene matches. Germline loops: CDR1 SGDLS, CDR2 YYNGEE. This CDR3 contains 17 residues. CDR3 DNA: TGTGCCAGCAGCGTAGACCCCGGGGGGGCCCCGGGAGAGACCCAGTACTTC. Translation gives CASSVDPGGAPGETQYF. The full variable domain, with the rest looked up from reference TRBV9 and TRBJ2-5, is DSGVTQTPKHLITATGQRVTLRCSPRSGDLSVYWYQQSLDQGLQFLIQYYNGEERAKGNILERFSAQQFPDLHSELNLSSLELGDSALYFCASSVDPGGAPGETQYFGPGTRLLVL.

The chain links TRBV2 to TRBJ1-3; D is unclear. The germline V gene has CDR1 SNHLY and CDR2 FYNNEI. V lost 5 bases, J lost 2 bases, and 13 bases lay in between. The CDR3 spans 15 residues. CDR3 DNA sequence: TGTGCCAGCAGTACCTCCGGGAGTCCTGGAAACACCATATATTTT. This codes for CASSTSGSPGNTIYF. The full variable domain, in which reference TRBV2 and TRBJ1-3 provide the parts outside the CDR3, is EPEVTQTPSHQVTQMGQEVILRCVPISNHLYFYWYRQILGQKVEFLVSFYNNEISEKSEIFDDQFSVERPDGSNFTLKIRSTKLEDSAMYFCASSTSGSPGNTIYFGEGSWLTVV.

V is TRBV10-1 and J is TRBJ2-5; D is uncertain. This CDR3 comprises 15 residues. V dropped 3 bases and J dropped 0 bases, with 11 bases sitting between them. Germline values: CDR1 WNHNN, CDR2 SYGVQD (reference sequence). The CDR3 region is CASSEARKYQETQYF. The DNA for the CDR3 is TGCGCCAGCAGTGAAGCCAGGAAATACCAAGAGACCCAGTACTTC.

With regard to this clone: Other DNA sequences of this sample code for an identical CDR3. The chain uses TRBV11-2 and TRBJ2-7; D is perhaps TRBD1 (5 bases). This CDR3 contains 12 residues. Per the germline V gene, CDR1 is SGHAT and CDR2 is FQNNGV. V lost 2 bases, J lost 5 bases, and 7 bases lay in between. CDR3 amino acids: CASSLQGNEQYF. The CDR3 coding sequence is TGTGCCAGCAGCTTACAGGGTAACGAGCAGTACTTC.

The chain is built from TRBV18 and TRBJ2-7; no clear D. This CDR3 has 17 amino acids. Trimming left V 3 bases short and J 3 bases short, with 21 bases between. CDR1 and CDR2 (germline): KGHSH, LQKENI. The CDR3 nucleotides read TGTGCCAGCTCACCCACACCCCAGCCCGTCCTTGGCTACGAGCAGTACTTC. Protein: CASSPTPQPVLGYEQYF.

The chain carries TRBV30 and TRBJ1-3, with 7 positions matching TRBD1. CDR1 GTSNPN and CDR2 SVGIG come from the germline V gene (reference sequence). Unmatched junction bases numbered 9, after V lost 7 bases and J lost 0 bases. The CDR3 covers 15 residues. This chain's CDR3 is CASDRDSNSGNTIYF. In DNA, the CDR3 is TGTGCCTCCGACCGGGACAGCAACTCTGGAAACACCATATATTTT.